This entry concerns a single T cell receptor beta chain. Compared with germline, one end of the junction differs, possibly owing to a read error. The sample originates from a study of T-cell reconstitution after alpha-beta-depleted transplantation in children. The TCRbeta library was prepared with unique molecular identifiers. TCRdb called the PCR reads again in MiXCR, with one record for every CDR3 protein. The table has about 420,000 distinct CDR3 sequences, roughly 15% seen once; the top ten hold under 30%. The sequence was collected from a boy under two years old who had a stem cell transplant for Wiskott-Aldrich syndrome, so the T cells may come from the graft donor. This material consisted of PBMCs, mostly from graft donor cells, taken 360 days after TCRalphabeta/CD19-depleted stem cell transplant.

CDR3 loop: CVSSQMGQPGQPQHF. In nucleotides, the CDR3 is TGTGTCAGCAGCCAGATGGGACAACCGGGGCAGCCCCAGCATTTT. V and J are TRBV3-1 and TRBJ1-5, with D maybe TRBD1 (6 bases). The CDR3 sequence is 15 residues long. The germline V gene encodes CDR1 LGHDT and CDR2 YNNKEL (reference sequence).